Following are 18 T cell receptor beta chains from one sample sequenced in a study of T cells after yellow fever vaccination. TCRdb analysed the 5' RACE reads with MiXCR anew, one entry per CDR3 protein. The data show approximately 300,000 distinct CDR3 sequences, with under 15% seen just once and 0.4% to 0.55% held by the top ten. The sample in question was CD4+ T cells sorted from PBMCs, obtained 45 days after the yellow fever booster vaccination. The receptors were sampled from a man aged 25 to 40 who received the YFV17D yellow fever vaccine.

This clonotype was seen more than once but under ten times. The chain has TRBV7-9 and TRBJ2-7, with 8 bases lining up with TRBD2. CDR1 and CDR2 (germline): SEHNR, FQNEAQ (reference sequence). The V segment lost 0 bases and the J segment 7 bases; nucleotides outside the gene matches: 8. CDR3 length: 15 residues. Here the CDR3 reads CASSLAGGRKGEQYF. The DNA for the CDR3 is TGTGCCAGCAGCTTAGCTGGCGGGAGGAAAGGAGAGCAGTACTTC.

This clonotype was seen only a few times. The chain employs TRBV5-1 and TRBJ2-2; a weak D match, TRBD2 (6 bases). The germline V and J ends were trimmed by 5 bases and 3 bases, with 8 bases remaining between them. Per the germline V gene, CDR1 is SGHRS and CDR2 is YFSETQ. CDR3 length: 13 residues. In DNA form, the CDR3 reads TGCGCCAGCAGTTGGGGGGACACCGGGGAGCTGTTTTTT. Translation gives CASSWGDTGELFF.

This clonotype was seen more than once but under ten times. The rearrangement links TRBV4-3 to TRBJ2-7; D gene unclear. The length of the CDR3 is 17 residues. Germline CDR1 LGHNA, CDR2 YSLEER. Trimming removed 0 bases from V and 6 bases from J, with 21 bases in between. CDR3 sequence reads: CASSQDSPRPGPFEQYF. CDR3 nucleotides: TGCGCCAGCAGCCAAGATTCCCCTAGGCCGGGCCCATTCGAGCAGTACTTC.

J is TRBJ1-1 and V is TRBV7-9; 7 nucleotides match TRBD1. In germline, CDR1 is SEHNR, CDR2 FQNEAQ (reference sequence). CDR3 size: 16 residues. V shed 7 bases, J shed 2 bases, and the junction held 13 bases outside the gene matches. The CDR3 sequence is CASKHRGGTGNTEAFF. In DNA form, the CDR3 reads TGTGCCAGCAAACACAGGGGTGGCACCGGCAACACTGAAGCTTTCTTT.

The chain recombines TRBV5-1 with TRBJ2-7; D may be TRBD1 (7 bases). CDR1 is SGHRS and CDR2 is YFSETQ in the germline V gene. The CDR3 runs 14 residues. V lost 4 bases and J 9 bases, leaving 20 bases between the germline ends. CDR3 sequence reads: CASSLSDREVRQYF. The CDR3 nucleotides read TGCGCCAGCAGCCTATCCGACAGGGAGGTGCGGCAGTACTTC.

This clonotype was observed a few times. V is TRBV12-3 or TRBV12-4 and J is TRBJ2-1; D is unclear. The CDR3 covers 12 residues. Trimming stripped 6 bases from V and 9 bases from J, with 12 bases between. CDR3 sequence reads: CASSLVRGEQFF. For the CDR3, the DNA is TGTGCCAGCAGCCTGGTCCGAGGTGAGCAGTTCTTC.

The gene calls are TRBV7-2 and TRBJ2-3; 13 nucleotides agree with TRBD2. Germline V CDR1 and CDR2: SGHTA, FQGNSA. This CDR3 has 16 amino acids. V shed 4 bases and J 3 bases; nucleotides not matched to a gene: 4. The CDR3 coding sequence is TGTGCCAGCAGCTCCCCGACTAGCGGGGGGACAGATACGCAGTATTTT. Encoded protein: CASSSPTSGGTDTQYF.

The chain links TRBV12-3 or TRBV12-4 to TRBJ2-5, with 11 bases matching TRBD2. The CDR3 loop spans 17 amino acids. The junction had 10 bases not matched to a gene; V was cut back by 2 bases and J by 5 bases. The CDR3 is CASSLWASGRPVETQYF. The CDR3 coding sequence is TGTGCCAGCAGTTTATGGGCTAGCGGGAGGCCTGTCGAGACCCAGTACTTC.

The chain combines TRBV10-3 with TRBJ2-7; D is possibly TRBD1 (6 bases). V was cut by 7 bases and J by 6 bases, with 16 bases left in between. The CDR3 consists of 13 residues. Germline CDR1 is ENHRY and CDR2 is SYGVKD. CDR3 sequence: CAITGDSLSEQYF. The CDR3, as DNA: TGTGCCATCACAGGGGATTCGTTGAGCGAGCAGTACTTC.

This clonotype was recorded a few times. CDR3 bases: TGCGCCAGCAGCTTGGATTCGCGACAGGGGGTGCGTGAGCAGTTCTTC. Protein product: CASSLDSRQGVREQFF. This chain joins TRBV5-1 and TRBJ2-1, with 9 bases matching TRBD1. Germline V gene lookup returns CDR1 SGHRS and CDR2 YFSETQ. V dropped 0 bases and J dropped 9; count of bases not matched to a gene: 10. This CDR3 has 16 amino acids.

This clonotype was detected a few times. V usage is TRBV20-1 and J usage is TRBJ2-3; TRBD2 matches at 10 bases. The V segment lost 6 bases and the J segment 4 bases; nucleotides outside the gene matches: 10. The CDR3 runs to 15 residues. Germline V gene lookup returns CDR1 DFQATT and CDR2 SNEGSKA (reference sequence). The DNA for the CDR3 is TGCAGTGCCAAAGCCGGGACTAGCGTATCAGATACGCAGTATTTT. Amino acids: CSAKAGTSVSDTQYF.

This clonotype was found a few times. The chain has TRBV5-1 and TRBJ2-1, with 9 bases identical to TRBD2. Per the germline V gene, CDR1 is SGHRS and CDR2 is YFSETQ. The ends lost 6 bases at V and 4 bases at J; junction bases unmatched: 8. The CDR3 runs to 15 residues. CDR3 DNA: TGCGCCAGCATCCTCGGGACTAGCCCTTACAATGAGCAGTTCTTC. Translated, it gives CASILGTSPYNEQFF.

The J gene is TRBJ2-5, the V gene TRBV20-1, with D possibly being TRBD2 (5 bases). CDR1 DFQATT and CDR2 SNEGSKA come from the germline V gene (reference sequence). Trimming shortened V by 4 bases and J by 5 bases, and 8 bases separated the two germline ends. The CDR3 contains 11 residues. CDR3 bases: TGCAGTGCTACTAGCCTGGAGACCCAGTACTTC. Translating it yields CSATSLETQYF.

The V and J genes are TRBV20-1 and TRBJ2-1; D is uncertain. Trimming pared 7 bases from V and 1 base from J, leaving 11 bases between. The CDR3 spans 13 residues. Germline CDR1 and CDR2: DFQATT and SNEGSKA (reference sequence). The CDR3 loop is CSGRTGSYNEQFF. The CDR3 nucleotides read TGCAGTGGCCGGACCGGATCCTACAATGAGCAGTTCTTC.

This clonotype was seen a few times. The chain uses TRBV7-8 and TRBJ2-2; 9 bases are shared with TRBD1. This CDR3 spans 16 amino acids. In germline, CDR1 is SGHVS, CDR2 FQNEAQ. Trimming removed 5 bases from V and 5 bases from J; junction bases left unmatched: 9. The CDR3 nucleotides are TGTGCCAGCAGCCCTAGACAGGGGGGGCATACCGGGGAGCTGTTTTTT. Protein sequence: CASSPRQGGHTGELFF.

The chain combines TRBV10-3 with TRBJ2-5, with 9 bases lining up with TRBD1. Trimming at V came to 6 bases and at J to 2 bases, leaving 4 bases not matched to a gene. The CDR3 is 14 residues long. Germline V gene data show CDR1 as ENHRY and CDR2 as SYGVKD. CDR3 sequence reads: CAIRAGTGQETQYF. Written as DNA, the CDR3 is TGTGCCATCAGAGCCGGGACAGGGCAAGAGACCCAGTACTTC.

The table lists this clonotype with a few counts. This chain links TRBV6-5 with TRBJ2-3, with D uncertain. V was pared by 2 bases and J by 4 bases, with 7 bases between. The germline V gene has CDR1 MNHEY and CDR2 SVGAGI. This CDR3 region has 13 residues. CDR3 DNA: TGTGCCAGCAGTTACGGTAGTTCAGATACGCAGTATTTT. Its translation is CASSYGSSDTQYF.

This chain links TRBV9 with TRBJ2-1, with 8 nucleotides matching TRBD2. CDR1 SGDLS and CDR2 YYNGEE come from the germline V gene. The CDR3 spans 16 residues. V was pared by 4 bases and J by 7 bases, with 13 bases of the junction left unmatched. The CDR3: CASSTTGTRGSNEQFF. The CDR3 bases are TGTGCCAGCAGCACAACCGGGACTAGGGGTTCTAATGAGCAGTTCTTC. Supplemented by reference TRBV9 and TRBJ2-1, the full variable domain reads DSGVTQTPKHLITATGQRVTLRCSPRSGDLSVYWYQQSLDQGLQFLIQYYNGEERAKGNILERFSAQQFPDLHSELNLSSLELGDSALYFCASSTTGTRGSNEQFFGPGTRLTVL.